The clone carrying this TCR beta chain was seen once. This sample is part of a study of blood T cell repertoires in COVID-19. Some clones are missing from TCRdb's copy, which holds only in-frame ones; the method was immunoSEQ multiplex PCR. The table shows roughly 350,000 clones, with about nine tenths occurring only once. V was trimmed by 10 bases and J by 6 bases, leaving 13 bases between them. The CDR3 covers 12 residues. Germline V gene sequence: CDR1 MNHEY, CDR2 SVGAGI. This receptor was identified in a woman in her seventies with COVID-19, enrolled during active disease. Sequences were obtained from peripheral blood. The chain combines TRBV6-5 with TRBJ1-5; D gene ambiguous. CDR3 amino acids: CAKEEGSQPQHF. The DNA for the CDR3 is TGTGCCAAAGAGGAGGGTAGTCAGCCCCAGCATTTT.